The 15 T cell receptor beta chains below were found in one sample sequenced in a study of T cells in Graves' hyperthyroidism and ophthalmopathy. Amplification yielded TCR beta CDR3 regions, with RNA transcripts as the source. The TCR CDR3 first-round RT-PCR relied on the HTBI primer set. Each CDR3 protein gets one entry after TCRdb re-called the multiplex PCR reads with MiXCR. In the table there are hundreds of thousands of distinct CDR3 sequences, around 46% of which are singletons. Source material: peripheral blood or thyroid tissue (not recorded which). The receptors were sampled from a woman in her late teens or twenties with Graves' hyperthyroidism.

This clonotype was detected a few times. The chain is built from TRBV2 and TRBJ1-4; D perhaps matches TRBD1 (5 bases). Germline V CDR1 and CDR2: SNHLY, FYNNEI. The CDR3 has 14 amino acids. V was trimmed by 5 bases and J by 5 bases, leaving 12 bases between them. The CDR3 sequence is CASSRDGGNEKLFF. CDR3 coding DNA: TGTGCCAGCAGTCGGGACGGCGGGAATGAAAAACTGTTTTTT.

V is TRBV29-1 and J is TRBJ1-1, with a weak D call TRBD1 (6 bases). Germline CDR1 is SQVTM and CDR2 is ANQGSEA. The CDR3 has 13 residues. V gave up 3 bases and J gave up 7 bases, with 15 bases separating them. The DNA of the CDR3 is TGCAGCGTTGAGTGGGGGGCGAGAGGTGAAGCTTTCTTT. The encoded protein is CSVEWGARGEAFF.

This clonotype was observed at least ten times. The chain employs TRBV15 and TRBJ2-7; D unclear. Per the germline V gene, CDR1 is LNHNV and CDR2 is YYDKDF (reference sequence). The CDR3 is 14 residues long. Trimming pared 1 base from V and 3 bases from J, leaving 10 bases between. The DNA for the CDR3 is TGTGCCACCAGCAGAGCGAACAGCGTCTACGAGCAGTACTTC. Its protein product is CATSRANSVYEQYF.

The sample holds one count of this clonotype. The chain employs TRBV29-1 and TRBJ1-1; D might be TRBD1 (6 bases). The CDR3 has 9 amino acids. Germline V gene lookup returns CDR1 SQVTM and CDR2 ANQGSEA. Trimming took 4 bases from V and 11 from J, leaving 8 bases between them. The CDR3 DNA reads TGCAGCGTTGCCCAGGGGGCTTTCTTT. This codes for CSVAQGAFF.

This clonotype was seen more than once but under ten times. The chain couples TRBV15 to TRBJ2-7; 9 bases match TRBD1. This CDR3 contains 13 residues. V lost 10 bases, J lost 2 bases, and 6 bases stayed unmatched. Germline CDR1 is LNHNV and CDR2 is YYDKDF (reference sequence). The CDR3 coding sequence is TGTGCCAGCAGACAGGGGGGCACCTACGAGCAGTACTTC. Translation gives CASRQGGTYEQYF.

This clonotype was found a few times. This chain joins TRBV19 and TRBJ1-2; unclear D gene. Germline V lookup: CDR1 LNHDA, CDR2 SQIVND (reference sequence). V was cut by 5 bases and J by 8 bases, with 12 bases left in between. This CDR3 contains 12 residues. The CDR3 region has the DNA TGTGCCAGTAGTTTAACGACGTCCGGCTACACCTTC. This translates into CASSLTTSGYTF.

V and J are TRBV2 and TRBJ1-1; TRBD1 is a possible D gene (6 bases). V lost 6 bases and J lost 4, with 18 bases in between. Germline V gives CDR1 SNHLY, CDR2 FYNNEI. The CDR3 runs 15 residues. The DNA for the CDR3 is TGTGCCAGCAGCTCTGACCTACAGGGTTCCACTGAAGCTTTCTTT. Residues: CASSSDLQGSTEAFF. The full variable domain, rest sourced from reference TRBV2 and TRBJ1-1, is EPEVTQTPSHQVTQMGQEVILRCVPISNHLYFYWYRQILGQKVEFLVSFYNNEISEKSEIFDDQFSVERPDGSNFTLKIRSTKLEDSAMYFCASSSDLQGSTEAFFGQGTRLTVV.

The chain uses TRBV7-9 and TRBJ2-7; D is unclear. The CDR3 extends over 13 amino acids. The V gene lost 8 bases and the J gene lost 3 bases, with 14 bases spanning the gap. Germline CDR1 is SEHNR and CDR2 is FQNEAQ (reference sequence). The CDR3 DNA reads TGTGCCAGCTCCCCGAGCTTTCTCTACGAGCAGTACTTC. Its protein is CASSPSFLYEQYF.

The chain joins TRBV20-1 to TRBJ2-7; the D gene is possibly TRBD2 (6 bases). Trimming stripped 7 bases from V and 3 bases from J, with 13 bases between. Looked up from germline, CDR1 is DFQATT and CDR2 is SNEGSKA (reference sequence). This CDR3 has 12 residues. The CDR3 coding sequence is TGCAGTGGGAGGGAGATTCTCTACGAGCAGTACTTC. Residues: CSGREILYEQYF.

Points on this clonotype: The junction does not match germline at one end; this may be a read error. The chain uses TRBV5-1 and TRBJ1-4; D uncertain. Germline values: CDR1 SGHRS, CDR2 YFSETQ. The CDR3 is 15 residues long. The CDR3 DNA sequence: TGTGCCAGCAGCTTGGCCGGGTCCGATTCCCAGGCTTACGCTTTT. Its translation: CASSLAGSDSQAYAF. Combining the CDR3 with reference TRBV5-1 and TRBJ1-4 gives the whole variable domain KAGVTQTPRYLIKTRGQQVTLSCSPISGHRSVSWYQQTPGQGLQFLFEYFSETQRNKGNFPGRFSGRQFSNSRSEMNVSTLELGDSALYLCASSLAGSDSQAYAFGSGTQLSVL.

The chain is built from TRBV20-1 and TRBJ2-2; D gene ambiguous. The CDR3 loop spans 15 amino acids. V was pared by 6 bases and J by 3 bases, with 17 bases between. CDR1 and CDR2 from the germline V gene are DFQATT and SNEGSKA (reference sequence). In nucleotides, the CDR3 is TGCAGTGCGAGTGACCAGGTCGGGTACACCGGGGAGCTGTTTTTT. It encodes CSASDQVGYTGELFF.

This chain joins TRBV7-9 and TRBJ1-5; maybe TRBD1 (6 bases). The CDR3 covers 14 residues. Germline V CDR1 and CDR2: SEHNR, FQNEAQ (reference sequence). Trimming took off 1 base at V and 7 bases at J, with 11 bases between the two ends. The CDR3 coding sequence is TGTGCCAGCAGCTTAGAGGGGGTGGGCCAGCCCCAGCATTTT. Protein product: CASSLEGVGQPQHF.

The J gene is TRBJ1-5, the V gene TRBV10-3; 7 bases map to TRBD1. CDR1 is ENHRY and CDR2 is SYGVKD in the germline V gene. Germline trimming cut 2 bases from V and 2 bases from J; bases unmatched to any gene: 3. The CDR3 runs 15 residues. For the CDR3, the DNA is TGTGCCATCAGTGAGACCACAGGGGGCAATCAGCCCCAGCATTTT. Its translation: CAISETTGGNQPQHF.

The V call is TRBV10-3, the J call TRBJ2-7; the D is unclear. CDR1 ENHRY and CDR2 SYGVKD come from the germline V gene. The CDR3 runs to 14 residues. V shed 2 bases and J shed 6 bases, with 14 bases lying between them. CDR3 sequence reads: CAISEGLLGVEQYF. The CDR3 nucleotides read TGTGCCATCAGTGAGGGCCTGTTGGGCGTCGAGCAGTACTTC.

The chain couples TRBV20-1 to TRBJ1-2; TRBD1 might be the D (5 bases). Trimming removed 4 bases at V and 4 bases at J, with 16 bases between. The V gene's germline CDR1 is DFQATT and CDR2 SNEGSKA (reference sequence). CDR3 length equals 14 residues. The CDR3 nucleotides are TGCAGTGCTAACGCCGCGGGGCAGGGCTATGGCTACACCTTC. Its protein product is CSANAAGQGYGYTF.